The 9 T cell receptor beta chains listed next were all sequenced from one sample in a study of T cell responses to AZD1222 COVID-19 vaccine. Profiled with immunoSEQ multiplex PCR; TCRdb holds only in-frame clones, not every one. The table shows 150,000 to 200,000 clones, with around 90% occurring only once. The sequencing used peripheral blood, collected 28 days after the second AZD1222 dose. Source of these receptors: an adult who received the AZD1222 COVID-19 vaccine.

The chain combines TRBV6-5 with TRBJ1-1; the D gene is possibly TRBD1 (6 bases). The length of the CDR3 is 16 residues. V was cut by 4 bases and J by 5 bases, with 20 bases left in between. Germline V gene sequence: CDR1 MNHEY, CDR2 SVGAGI. The CDR3 sequence is CASSWGQGPGWTEAFF. The CDR3, as DNA: TGTGCCAGCAGTTGGGGGCAGGGGCCTGGGTGGACTGAAGCTTTCTTT.

The V and J genes are TRBV6-5 and TRBJ2-7; 9 bases map to TRBD1. The CDR3 loop spans 15 amino acids. With V trimmed by 0 bases and J by 8 bases, 8 bases remained unmatched. Germline CDR1 and CDR2: MNHEY and SVGAGI. This chain's CDR3 is CASSYSMGQGFQQYF. As DNA, the CDR3 is TGTGCCAGCAGTTACTCGATGGGACAGGGTTTTCAGCAGTACTTC.

The sample holds one count of this clone. The rearrangement joins TRBV2 to TRBJ1-1; the D gene is possibly TRBD1 (5 bases). Trimming took 6 bases from V and 6 from J, leaving 17 bases between them. The CDR3 runs 14 residues. In germline, CDR1 is SNHLY, CDR2 FYNNEI. CDR3 protein: CASRGEAGIAEAFF. Here the CDR3 DNA reads TGTGCCAGCAGGGGGGAGGCGGGGATCGCTGAAGCTTTCTTT.

The chain links TRBV7-2 to TRBJ1-2; tentatively, D is TRBD1 (6 bases). Germline V gene data show CDR1 as SGHTA and CDR2 as FQGNSA. This CDR3 is 16 amino acids long. The V end was cut by 7 bases, the J end by 3 bases, with 21 bases between. CDR3 amino acids: CASTSSNGGAHYGYTF. The CDR3, as DNA: TGTGCCAGCACCTCCTCAAATGGGGGGGCGCACTATGGCTACACCTTC.

The gene calls are TRBV7-9 and TRBJ1-5, with D maybe TRBD1 (5 bases). V was cut by 1 base and J by 0 bases, with 7 bases left in between. The germline gives CDR1 SEHNR, CDR2 FQNEAQ (reference sequence). The CDR3 extends over 15 amino acids. The CDR3 DNA reads TGTGCCAGCAGCTTAGTAGGGGATAGCAATCAGCCCCAGCATTTT. Amino acids: CASSLVGDSNQPQHF.

This clone was observed a single time. V is TRBV24-1 and J is TRBJ1-2, with TRBD1 matching 9 bases. Germline values: CDR1 KGHDR, CDR2 SFDVKD. Trimming at V came to 4 bases and at J to 0 bases, leaving 8 bases not matched to a gene. CDR3 size: 17 residues. Here the CDR3 DNA reads TGTGCCACCAGTGAAACGACAGGGGGGCACCCTAACTATGGCTACACCTTC. This codes for CATSETTGGHPNYGYTF.

For the CDR3, the DNA is TGCGCCAGCAGTCCGTCTAGCGGGACTCCACGGGAGACCCAGTACTTC. Protein sequence: CASSPSSGTPRETQYF. The rearrangement links TRBV5-1 to TRBJ2-5; 9 nucleotides match TRBD2. Germline V gene lookup returns CDR1 SGHRS and CDR2 YFSETQ. V trimming: 5 bases; J trimming: 5 bases; junction bases outside the gene matches: 13. The CDR3 has 16 amino acids. Using reference TRBV5-1 and TRBJ2-5 for the parts outside the CDR3, the full variable domain is KAGVTQTPRYLIKTRGQQVTLSCSPISGHRSVSWYQQTPGQGLQFLFEYFSETQRNKGNFPGRFSGRQFSNSRSEMNVSTLELGDSALYLCASSPSSGTPRETQYFGPGTRLLVL.

The chain has TRBV9 and TRBJ1-1; D is ambiguous. The CDR3 runs to 15 residues. Between the trimmed V and J ends, which lost 0 bases and 4 bases, there was a span of 13 bases. Germline V gives CDR1 SGDLS, CDR2 YYNGEE. The CDR3 here is CASSVEEIPSTEAFF. The CDR3 DNA is TGTGCCAGCAGCGTAGAAGAGATTCCTAGCACTGAAGCTTTCTTT.

This clone was observed a few times. The chain employs TRBV30 and TRBJ2-1; 10 bases match TRBD2. Germline CDR1 GTSNPN, CDR2 SVGIG (reference sequence). V shed 5 bases, J shed 2 bases, and the junction held 9 bases outside the gene matches. This CDR3 contains 16 residues. The CDR3: CAWDPKAGGTYNEQFF. CDR3 DNA sequence: TGTGCCTGGGACCCTAAAGCGGGAGGGACCTACAATGAGCAGTTCTTC.